This TCR beta chain is from a study of blood T cell repertoires in COVID-19. Only in-frame clones appear in the TCRdb table, and some are missing; sequencing was by immunoSEQ multiplex PCR. The sample contains about 74,000 clones, 90% of which appear only once. This CDR3 has 12 amino acids. Germline values: CDR1 LNHNV, CDR2 YYDKDF (reference sequence). The V and J ends lost 0 bases and 7 bases respectively, with 6 bases between them. The specimen was peripheral blood. This chain joins TRBV15 and TRBJ2-5; D is unresolved. This TCR was sampled from a human donor in a cohort sampled during active COVID-19. The CDR3 DNA follows: TGTGCCACCAGCAGAGATCTAGGGACCCAGTACTTC. Residues: CATSRDLGTQYF. The entire variable domain, with the rest obtained from reference TRBV15 and TRBJ2-5, is as follows: DAMVIQNPRYQVTQFGKPVTLSCSQTLNHNVMYWYQQKSSQAPKLLFHYYDKDFNNEADTPDNFQSRRPNTSFCFLDIRSPGLGDTAMYLCATSRDLGTQYFGPGTRLLVL.